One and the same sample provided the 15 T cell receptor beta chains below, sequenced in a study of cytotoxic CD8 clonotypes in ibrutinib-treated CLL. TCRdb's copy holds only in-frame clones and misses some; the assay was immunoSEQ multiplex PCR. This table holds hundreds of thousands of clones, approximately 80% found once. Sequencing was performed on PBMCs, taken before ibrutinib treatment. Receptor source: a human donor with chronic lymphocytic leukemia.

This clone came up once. CDR3 sequence: CASSLVFRGKTQYF. The CDR3 DNA follows: TGTGCCAGCAGCTTGGTGTTCAGGGGTAAGACCCAGTACTTC. The J gene is TRBJ2-5, the V gene TRBV5-6, with TRBD1 as a possible D gene (6 bases). The CDR3 runs 14 residues. The germline CDR1 and CDR2 sequences are SGHDT and YYEEEE. V lost 0 bases and J lost 6, with 12 bases in between.

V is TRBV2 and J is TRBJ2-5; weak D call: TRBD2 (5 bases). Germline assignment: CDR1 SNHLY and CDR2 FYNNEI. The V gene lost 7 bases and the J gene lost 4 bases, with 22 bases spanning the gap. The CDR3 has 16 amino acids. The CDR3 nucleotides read TGTGCCAGCATTCGGTCGGCGGGCCACCTCGGAGAGACCCAGTACTTC. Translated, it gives CASIRSAGHLGETQYF.

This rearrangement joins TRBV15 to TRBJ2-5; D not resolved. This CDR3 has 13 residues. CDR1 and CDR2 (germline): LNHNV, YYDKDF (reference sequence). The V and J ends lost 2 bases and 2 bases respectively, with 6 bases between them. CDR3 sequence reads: CATSRSQQETQYF. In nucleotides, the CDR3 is TGTGCCACCAGCAGATCCCAACAAGAGACCCAGTACTTC.

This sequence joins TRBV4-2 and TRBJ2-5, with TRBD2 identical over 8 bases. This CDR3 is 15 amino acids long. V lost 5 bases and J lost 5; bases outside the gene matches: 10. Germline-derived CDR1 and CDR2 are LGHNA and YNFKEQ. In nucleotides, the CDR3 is TGTGCCAGCAGCTACCACGGGGGGGAGTCGGAGACCCAGTACTTC. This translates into CASSYHGGESETQYF.

The CDR3 loop reads CASSIQDTQYF. DNA of the CDR3: TGTGCCAGCAGTATACAAGATACGCAGTATTTT. The chain is built from TRBV6-5 and TRBJ2-3; D not certain. The germline V gene has CDR1 MNHEY and CDR2 SVGAGI. CDR3 size: 11 residues. The V end was cut by 5 bases, the J end by 5 bases, with 5 bases between.

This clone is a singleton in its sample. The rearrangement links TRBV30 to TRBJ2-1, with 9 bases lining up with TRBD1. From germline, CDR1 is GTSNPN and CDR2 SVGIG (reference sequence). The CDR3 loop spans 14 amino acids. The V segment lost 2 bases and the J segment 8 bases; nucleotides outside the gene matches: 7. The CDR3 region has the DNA TGTGCCTGGAGTTCCGGGACAGGGATCGATGAGCAGTTCTTC. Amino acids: CAWSSGTGIDEQFF.

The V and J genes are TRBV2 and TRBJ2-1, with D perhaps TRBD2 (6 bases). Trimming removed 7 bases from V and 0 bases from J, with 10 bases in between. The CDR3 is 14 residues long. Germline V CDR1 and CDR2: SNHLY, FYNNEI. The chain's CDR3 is CASILDYSYNEQFF. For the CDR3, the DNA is TGTGCCAGCATATTGGACTACTCCTACAATGAGCAGTTCTTC.

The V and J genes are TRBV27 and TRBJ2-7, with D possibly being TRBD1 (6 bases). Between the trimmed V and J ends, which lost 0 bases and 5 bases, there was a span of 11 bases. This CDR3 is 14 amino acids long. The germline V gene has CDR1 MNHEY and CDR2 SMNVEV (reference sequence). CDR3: CASSLSTRGHEQYF. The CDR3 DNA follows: TGTGCCAGCAGTTTATCGACCAGGGGCCACGAGCAGTACTTC.

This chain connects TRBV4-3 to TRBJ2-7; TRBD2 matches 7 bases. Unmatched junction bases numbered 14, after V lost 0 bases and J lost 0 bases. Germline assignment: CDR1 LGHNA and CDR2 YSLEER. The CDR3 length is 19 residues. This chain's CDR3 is CASSQDNWVSGFGSYEQYF. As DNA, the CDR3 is TGCGCCAGCAGCCAAGATAATTGGGTTAGCGGGTTTGGCTCCTACGAGCAGTACTTC.

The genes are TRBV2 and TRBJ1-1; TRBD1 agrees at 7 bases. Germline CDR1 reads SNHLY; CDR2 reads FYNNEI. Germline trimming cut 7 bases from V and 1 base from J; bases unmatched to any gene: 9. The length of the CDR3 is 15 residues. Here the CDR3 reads CASTPRGGRNTEAFF. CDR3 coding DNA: TGTGCCAGCACTCCCAGGGGGGGTAGGAACACTGAAGCTTTCTTT.

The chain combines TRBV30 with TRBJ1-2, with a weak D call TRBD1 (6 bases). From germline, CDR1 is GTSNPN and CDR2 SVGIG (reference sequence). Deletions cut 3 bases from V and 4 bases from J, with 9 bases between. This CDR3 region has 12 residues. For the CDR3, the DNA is TGTGCCTGGAGCAGGGGAGGCTATGGCTACACCTTC. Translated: CAWSRGGYGYTF.

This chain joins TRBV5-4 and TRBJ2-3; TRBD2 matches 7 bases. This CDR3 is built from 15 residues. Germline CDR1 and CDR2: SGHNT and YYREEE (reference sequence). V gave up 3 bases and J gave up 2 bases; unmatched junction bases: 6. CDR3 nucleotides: TGTGCCAGCAGCTCGACTAGCTTTTTCACAGATACGCAGTATTTT. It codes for CASSSTSFFTDTQYF.

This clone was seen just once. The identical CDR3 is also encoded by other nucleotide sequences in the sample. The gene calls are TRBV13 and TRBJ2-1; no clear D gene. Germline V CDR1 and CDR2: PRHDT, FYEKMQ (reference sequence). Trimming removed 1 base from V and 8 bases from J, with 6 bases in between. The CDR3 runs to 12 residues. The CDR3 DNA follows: TGTGCCAGCAGCTTAGAGGGATATGAGCAGTTCTTC. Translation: CASSLEGYEQFF. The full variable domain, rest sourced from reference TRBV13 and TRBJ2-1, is AAGVIQSPRHLIKEKRETATLKCYPIPRHDTVYWYQQGPGQDPQFLISFYEKMQSDKGSIPDRFSAQQFSDYHSELNMSSLELGDSALYFCASSLEGYEQFFGPGTRLTVL.

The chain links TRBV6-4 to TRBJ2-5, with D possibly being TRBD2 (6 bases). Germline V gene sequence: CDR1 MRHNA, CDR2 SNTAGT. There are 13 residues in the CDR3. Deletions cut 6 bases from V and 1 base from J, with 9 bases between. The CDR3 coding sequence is TGTGCCAGCAGCGGGGGACCCCAAGAGACCCAGTACTTC. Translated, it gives CASSGGPQETQYF.

As DNA, the CDR3 is TGTGCCAGCAGCTTAGGGACAGTCGACACTGAAGCTTTCTTT. It translates to CASSLGTVDTEAFF. The chain combines TRBV11-3 with TRBJ1-1, with D perhaps TRBD1 (6 bases). CDR1 SGHNT and CDR2 YENEEA come from the germline V gene. V gave up 1 base and J gave up 3 bases, with 9 bases separating them. The CDR3 contains 14 residues.